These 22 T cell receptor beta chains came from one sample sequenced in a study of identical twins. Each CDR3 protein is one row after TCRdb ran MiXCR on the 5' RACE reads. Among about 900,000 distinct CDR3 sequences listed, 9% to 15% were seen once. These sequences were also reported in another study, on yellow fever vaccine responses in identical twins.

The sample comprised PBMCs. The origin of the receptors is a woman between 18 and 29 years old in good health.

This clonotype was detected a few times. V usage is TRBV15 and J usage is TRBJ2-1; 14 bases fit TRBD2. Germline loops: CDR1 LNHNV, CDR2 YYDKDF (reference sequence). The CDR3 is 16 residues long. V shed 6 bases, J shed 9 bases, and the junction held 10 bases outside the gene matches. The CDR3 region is CATSTNGGLAGGEQFF. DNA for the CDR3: TGTGCCACCAGTACGAACGGCGGACTAGCGGGAGGTGAGCAGTTCTTC. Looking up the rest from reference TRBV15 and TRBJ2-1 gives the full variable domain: DAMVIQNPRYQVTQFGKPVTLSCSQTLNHNVMYWYQQKSSQAPKLLFHYYDKDFNNEADTPDNFQSRRPNTSFCFLDIRSPGLGDTAMYLCATSTNGGLAGGEQFFGPGTRLTVL.

CDR3 in amino acids: CASSAGTIDYEQYF. As DNA, the CDR3 is TGCGCCAGCAGCGCTGGGACTATAGACTACGAGCAGTACTTC. This chain connects TRBV5-1 to TRBJ2-7; 7 bases map to TRBD2. Trimming cost V 4 bases and J 3 bases; bases outside gene matches: 7. In germline, CDR1 is SGHRS, CDR2 YFSETQ. The CDR3 spans 14 residues.

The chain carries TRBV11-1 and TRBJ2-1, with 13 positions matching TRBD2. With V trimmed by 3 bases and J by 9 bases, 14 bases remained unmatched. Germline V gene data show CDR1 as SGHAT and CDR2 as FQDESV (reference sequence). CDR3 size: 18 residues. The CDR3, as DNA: TGTGCCAGCAGCTTCTCCTCAATGGGACTAGCGGGAATGGTTGAGCAGTTCTTC. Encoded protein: CASSFSSMGLAGMVEQFF.

CDR3 in DNA: TGTGCCACCAGCGACGGGACAGGGGTTACTGAGCAGTTCTTC. It codes for CATSDGTGVTEQFF. V gene TRBV24-1 combines with J gene TRBJ2-1, with 10 bases lining up with TRBD1. Trimming took 7 bases from V and 9 from J; bases not matched to a gene: 8. The germline CDR1 and CDR2 sequences are KGHDR and SFDVKD. The CDR3 is 14 amino acids.

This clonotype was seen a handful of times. The CDR3 sequence is CAISQRGGAWNGYTF. Written as DNA, the CDR3 is TGTGCCATCAGCCAGCGAGGGGGCGCGTGGAATGGCTACACCTTC. The genes are TRBV10-3 and TRBJ1-2; 7 bases agree with TRBD1. Germline V CDR1 and CDR2: ENHRY, SYGVKD. V shed 6 bases and J 6 bases; nucleotides not matched to a gene: 13. The CDR3 extends over 15 amino acids.

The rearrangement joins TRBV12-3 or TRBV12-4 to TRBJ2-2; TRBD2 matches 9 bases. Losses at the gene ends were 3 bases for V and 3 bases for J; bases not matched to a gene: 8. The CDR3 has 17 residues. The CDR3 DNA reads TGTGCCAGCAGTTTGAAGGCGGGAGGGCCGTACACCGGGGAGCTGTTTTTT. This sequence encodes CASSLKAGGPYTGELFF.

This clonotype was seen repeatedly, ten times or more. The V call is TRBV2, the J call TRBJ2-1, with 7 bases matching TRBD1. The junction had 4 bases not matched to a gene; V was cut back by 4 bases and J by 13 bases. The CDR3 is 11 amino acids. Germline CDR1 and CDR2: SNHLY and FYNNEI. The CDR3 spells CASSATGVQFF. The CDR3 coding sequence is TGTGCCAGCAGTGCCACAGGGGTCCAGTTCTTC.

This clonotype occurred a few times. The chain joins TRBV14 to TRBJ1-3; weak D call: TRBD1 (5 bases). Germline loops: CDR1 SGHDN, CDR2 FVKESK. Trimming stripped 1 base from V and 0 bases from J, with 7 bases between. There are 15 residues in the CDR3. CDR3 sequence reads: CASSQVQGSGNTIYF. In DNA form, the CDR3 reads TGTGCCAGCAGCCAAGTGCAGGGCTCTGGAAACACCATATATTTT.

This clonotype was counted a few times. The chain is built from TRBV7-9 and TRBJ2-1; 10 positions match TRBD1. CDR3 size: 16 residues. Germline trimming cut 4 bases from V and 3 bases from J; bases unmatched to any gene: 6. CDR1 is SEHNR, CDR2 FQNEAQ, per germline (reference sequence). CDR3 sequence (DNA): TGTGCCAGCAGCTCCCGGACAGGGGGGAACTACAATGAGCAGTTCTTC. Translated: CASSSRTGGNYNEQFF.

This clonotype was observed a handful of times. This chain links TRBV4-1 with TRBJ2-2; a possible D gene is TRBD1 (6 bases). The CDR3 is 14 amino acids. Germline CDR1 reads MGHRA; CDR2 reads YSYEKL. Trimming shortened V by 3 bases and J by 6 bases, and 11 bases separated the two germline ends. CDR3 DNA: TGCGCCAGCAGCCACCCAGGGGTTGCCGGGGAGCTGTTTTTT. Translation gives CASSHPGVAGELFF.

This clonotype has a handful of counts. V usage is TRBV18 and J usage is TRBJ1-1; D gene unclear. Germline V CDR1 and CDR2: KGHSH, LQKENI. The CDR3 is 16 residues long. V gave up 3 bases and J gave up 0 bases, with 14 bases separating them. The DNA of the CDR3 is TGTGCCAGCTCACCGACGTCCATAGAGGTGAACACTGAAGCTTTCTTT. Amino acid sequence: CASSPTSIEVNTEAFF.

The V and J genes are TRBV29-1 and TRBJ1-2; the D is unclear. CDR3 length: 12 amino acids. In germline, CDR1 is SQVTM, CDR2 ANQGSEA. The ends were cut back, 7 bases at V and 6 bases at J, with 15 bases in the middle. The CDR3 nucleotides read TGCAGCGCAGAACGAGGGCCCGATGGCTACACCTTC. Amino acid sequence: CSAERGPDGYTF.

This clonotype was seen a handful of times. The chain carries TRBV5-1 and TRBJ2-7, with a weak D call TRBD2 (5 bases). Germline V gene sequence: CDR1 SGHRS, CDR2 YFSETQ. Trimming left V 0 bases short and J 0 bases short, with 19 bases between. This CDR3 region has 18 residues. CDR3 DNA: TGCGCCAGCAGCTTGGCGGGGAGTGGCAGGTCTCGCTCCTACGAGCAGTACTTC. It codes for CASSLAGSGRSRSYEQYF.

The CDR3 protein is CASIRQGSKSSGYTF. The CDR3 DNA reads TGTGCCAGCATACGACAGGGCAGTAAGAGTAGTGGCTACACCTTC. The chain carries TRBV28 and TRBJ1-2; 7 bases are a match to TRBD1. The CDR3 contains 15 residues. Unmatched junction bases numbered 15, after V lost 7 bases and J lost 7 bases. Germline V gives CDR1 MDHEN, CDR2 SYDVKM.

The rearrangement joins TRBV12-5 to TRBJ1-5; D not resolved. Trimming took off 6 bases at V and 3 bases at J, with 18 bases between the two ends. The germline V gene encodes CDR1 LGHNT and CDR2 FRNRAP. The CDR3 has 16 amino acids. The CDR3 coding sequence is TGTGCTAGTGGCCACACAACCGACCGAGACAATCAGCCCCAGCATTTT. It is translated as CASGHTTDRDNQPQHF. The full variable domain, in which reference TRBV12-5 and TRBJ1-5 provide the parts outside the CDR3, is DARVTQTPRHKVTEMGQEVTMRCQPILGHNTVFWYRQTMMQGLELLAYFRNRAPLDDSGMPKDRFSAEMPDATLATLKIQPSEPRDSAVYFCASGHTTDRDNQPQHFGDGTRLSIL.

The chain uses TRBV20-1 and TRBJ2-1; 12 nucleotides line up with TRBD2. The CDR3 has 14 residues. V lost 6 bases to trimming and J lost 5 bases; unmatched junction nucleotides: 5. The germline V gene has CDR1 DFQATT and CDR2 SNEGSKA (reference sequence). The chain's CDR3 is CSASTSGGNNEQFF. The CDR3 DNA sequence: TGCAGTGCCAGCACTAGCGGGGGGAACAATGAGCAGTTCTTC.

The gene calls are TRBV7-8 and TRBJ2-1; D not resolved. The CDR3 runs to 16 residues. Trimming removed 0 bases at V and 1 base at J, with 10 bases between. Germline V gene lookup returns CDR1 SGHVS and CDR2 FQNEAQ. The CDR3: CASSLASPGSYNEQFF. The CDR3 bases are TGTGCCAGCAGCTTAGCGAGCCCGGGTTCCTACAATGAGCAGTTCTTC.

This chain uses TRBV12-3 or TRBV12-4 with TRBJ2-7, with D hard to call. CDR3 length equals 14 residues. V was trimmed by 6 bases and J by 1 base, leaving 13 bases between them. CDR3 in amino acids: CASRLTTSSYEQYF. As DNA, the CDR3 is TGTGCCAGCAGGCTAACAACTTCTTCCTACGAGCAGTACTTC.

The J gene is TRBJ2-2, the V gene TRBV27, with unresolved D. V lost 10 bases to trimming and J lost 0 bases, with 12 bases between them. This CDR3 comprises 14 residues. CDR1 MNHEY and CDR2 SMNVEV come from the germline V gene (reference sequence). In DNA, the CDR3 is TGTGCCACCAGACTCGAAACGAACACCGGGGAGCTGTTTTTT. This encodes CATRLETNTGELFF.

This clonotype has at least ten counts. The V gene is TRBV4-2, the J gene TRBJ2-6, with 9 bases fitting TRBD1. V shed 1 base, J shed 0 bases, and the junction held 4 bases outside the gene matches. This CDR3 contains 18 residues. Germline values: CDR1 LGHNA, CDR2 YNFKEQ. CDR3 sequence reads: CASSQGQGESSGANVLTF. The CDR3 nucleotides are TGTGCCAGCAGCCAAGGACAGGGGGAGTCCTCTGGGGCCAACGTCCTGACTTTC.

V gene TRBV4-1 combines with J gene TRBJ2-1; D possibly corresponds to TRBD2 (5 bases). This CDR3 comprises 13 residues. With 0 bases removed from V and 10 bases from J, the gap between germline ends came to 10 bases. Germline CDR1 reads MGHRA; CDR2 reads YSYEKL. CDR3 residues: CASSQDNGVEQFF. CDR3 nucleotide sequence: TGCGCCAGCAGCCAAGATAACGGGGTGGAGCAGTTCTTC.

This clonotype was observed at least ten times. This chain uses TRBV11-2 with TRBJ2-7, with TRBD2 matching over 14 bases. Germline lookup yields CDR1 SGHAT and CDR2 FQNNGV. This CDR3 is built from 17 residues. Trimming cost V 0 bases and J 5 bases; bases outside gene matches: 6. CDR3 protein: CASSLEGTSGRFHEQYF. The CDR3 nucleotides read TGTGCCAGCAGCTTAGAGGGGACTAGCGGGAGATTCCACGAGCAGTACTTC.